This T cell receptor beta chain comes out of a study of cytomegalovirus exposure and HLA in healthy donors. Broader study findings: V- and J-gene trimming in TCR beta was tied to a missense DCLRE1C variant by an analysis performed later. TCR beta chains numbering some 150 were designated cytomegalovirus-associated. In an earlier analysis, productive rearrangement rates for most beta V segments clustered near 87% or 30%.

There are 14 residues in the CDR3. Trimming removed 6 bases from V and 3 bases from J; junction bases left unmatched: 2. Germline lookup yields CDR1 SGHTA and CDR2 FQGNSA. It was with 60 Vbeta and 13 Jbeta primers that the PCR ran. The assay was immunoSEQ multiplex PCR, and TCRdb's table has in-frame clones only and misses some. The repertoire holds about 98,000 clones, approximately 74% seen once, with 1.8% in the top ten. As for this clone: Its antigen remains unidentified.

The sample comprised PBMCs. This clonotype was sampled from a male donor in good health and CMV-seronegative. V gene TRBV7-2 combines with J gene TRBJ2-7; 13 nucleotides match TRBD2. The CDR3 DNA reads TGTGCCAGCAGTAGACTAGCGGGAGGCTACGAGCAGTACTTC. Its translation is CASSRLAGGYEQYF.